A selection of T cell receptor beta chains follows, all from one sample in a study of T-cell reconstitution after alpha-beta-depleted transplantation in children. TCRdb independently ran MiXCR on the PCR reads; one entry per CDR3 protein. The sample lists around 300,000 distinct CDR3 sequences, roughly a tenth occurring once. This specimen consisted of PBMCs, obtained before TCRalphabeta/CD19-depleted stem cell transplant. These receptors came from a boy younger than two with acute myeloid leukemia, due to receive a stem cell transplant. Both conserved end residues are part of each CDR3. A D gene is named only where the DNA matches it firmly. For some rows the clone size is stated as once, few or many, or as a class when expanded; others skip it.

>TRBV11-2|.|TRBJ1-4|many
CASSLDYGVREKLFF
TGTGCCAGCAGCTTAGATTATGGGGTTAGAGAAAAACTGTTTTTT
>TRBV4-3|.|TRBJ2-3|.
CASSQGRLTGDTHYF
TGCGCCAGCAGCCAAGGACGACTGACGGGAGATACGCACTATTTT
>TRBV5-8|.|TRBJ2-7|few
CASSLVSGGLYEQYF
TGTGCCAGCAGCTTGGTGTCAGGAGGTCTCTACGAGCAGTACTTC
>TRBV10-3|TRBD1|TRBJ2-7|many
CAISWDRVYEQYF
TGTGCCATCAGTTGGGACAGGGTCTACGAGCAGTACTTC
>TRBV7-9|.|TRBJ2-3|.
CASSSPYIAVPTDTQYF
TGTGCCAGCAGCTCCCCCTACATAGCGGTACCCACAGATACGCAGTATTTT
>TRBV5-1|TRBD1|TRBJ2-7|many
CASSWGQGVPYEQYF
TGCGCCAGCAGCTGGGGACAGGGCGTACCCTACGAGCAGTACTTC
>TRBV12-5|TRBD1|TRBJ2-7|many
CASGPNRGKQYF
TGTGCTAGTGGCCCCAACAGGGGTAAGCAGTACTTC
>TRBV9|TRBD2|TRBJ2-1|many
CASSVVSGTSYNEQFF
TGTGCCAGCAGCGTAGTCTCCGGGACTAGCTACAATGAGCAGTTCTTC
>TRBV18|.|TRBJ1-5|once
CASSPAGPLSNQPQHF
TGTGCCAGCTCACCAGCAGGCCCGCTTAGCAATCAGCCCCAGCATTTT
>TRBV29-1|.|TRBJ1-1|many
CSAEEVMNTEAFF
TGCAGCGCTGAAGAGGTTATGAACACTGAAGCTTTCTTT
>TRBV20-1|.|TRBJ2-2|many
CSARDWDGTPTGELFF
TGCAGTGCTAGAGATTGGGACGGGACTCCCACCGGGGAGCTGTTTTTT
>TRBV5-1|.|TRBJ2-3|many
CASSLKGPDTQYF
TGCGCCAGCAGCTTGAAGGGCCCAGATACGCAGTATTTT
>TRBV20-1|.|TRBJ1-3|many
CSAVTRGSGNTIYF
TGCAGTGCTGTTACCCGGGGCTCTGGAAACACCATATATTTT
>TRBV20-1|.|TRBJ2-7|many
CSAMAPTGPSYEQYF
TGCAGTGCTATGGCCCCGACTGGGCCATCCTACGAGCAGTACTTC
>TRBV18|.|TRBJ2-6|.
CASSRRPGPGANVLTF
TGTGCCAGCTCACGTCGGCCTGGGCCTGGGGCCAACGTCCTGACTTTC
>TRBV10-3|.|TRBJ2-2|many
CAIYGITGELFF
TGTGCCATCTATGGGATCACCGGGGAGCTGTTTTTT
>TRBV24-1|.|TRBJ1-5|few
CATSDLDGNQPQHF
TGTGCCACCAGTGATCTGGACGGTAATCAGCCCCAGCATTTT
>TRBV28|.|TRBJ2-5|many
CASSSHRRGIGETQYF
TGTGCCAGCAGTTCCCATCGGAGGGGGATAGGAGAGACCCAGTACTTC
>TRBV28|TRBD1|TRBJ2-2|many
CASSAPRGLGTGELFF
TGTGCCAGCAGTGCCCCCAGGGGGCTGGGCACCGGGGAGCTGTTTTTT
>TRBV6-1|TRBD1|TRBJ1-6|few
CASRRTGPNRSPLHF
TGTGCCAGCAGGCGGACAGGACCGAATAGGTCACCCCTCCACTTT
>TRBV7-9|.|TRBJ2-2|many
CASSLAGSNTGELFF
TGTGCCAGCAGCTTAGCGGGGTCGAACACCGGGGAGCTGTTTTTT
>TRBV7-9|.|TRBJ2-7|many
CASGAWLGISYEQYF
TGTGCCAGCGGGGCATGGCTGGGGATCTCCTACGAGCAGTACTTC
>TRBV12-3/TRBV12-4|.|TRBJ1-4|many
CASSLRVSYVATNEKLFF
TGTGCCAGCAGCCTTAGGGTGTCATACGTTGCAACTAATGAAAAACTGTTTTTT
>TRBV7-2|.|TRBJ2-2|many
CASSLKSGELFF
TGTGCCAGCAGCTTAAAGTCCGGGGAGCTGTTTTTT
>TRBV4-3|.|TRBJ2-1|many
CASSQDRGLNEQFF
TGCGCCAGCAGCCAAGATCGGGGTCTCAATGAGCAGTTCTTC
>TRBV12-3/TRBV12-4|.|TRBJ1-5|many
CASSPGNSNQPQHF
TGTGCCAGCAGTCCAGGGAATAGCAATCAGCCCCAGCATTTT
>TRBV5-1|.|TRBJ2-1|many
CASSWGRYNEQFF
TGCGCCAGCAGCTGGGGCCGATACAATGAGCAGTTCTTC
>TRBV5-8|TRBD2|TRBJ2-1|many
CASSLASGLYNEQFF
TGTGCCAGCAGCTTGGCTAGCGGGCTCTACAATGAGCAGTTCTTC
>TRBV4-2|.|TRBJ2-3|many
CASSQEWRGPTDTQYF
TGTGCCAGCAGCCAAGAATGGCGGGGACCCACAGATACGCAGTATTTT
>TRBV12-3/TRBV12-4|TRBD1|TRBJ1-2|many
CASSRRQGTTF
TGTGCCAGCAGCCGTCGACAGGGCACTACCTTC
>TRBV5-1|.|TRBJ2-5|.
CASSPGNQETQYF
TGCGCCAGCAGCCCCGGGAACCAAGAGACCCAGTACTTC
>TRBV29-1|TRBD2|TRBJ2-7|few
CSVEGGTSGRAEQYF
TGCAGCGTTGAAGGGGGGACTAGCGGGAGGGCCGAGCAGTACTTC
>TRBV7-6|TRBD2|TRBJ2-3|many
CASSARREIAGTSTDTQYF
TGTGCCAGCAGCGCCCGTAGGGAAATAGCGGGGACTAGCACAGATACGCAGTATTTT
>TRBV20-1|.|TRBJ2-7|.
CSARARTGEQYF
TGCAGTGCTAGAGCCCGGACGGGCGAGCAGTACTTC
>TRBV12-3/TRBV12-4|.|TRBJ2-3|many
CASSFKKVTDTQYF
TGTGCCAGCAGTTTTAAGAAGGTCACAGATACGCAGTATTTT
>TRBV28|TRBD2|TRBJ2-3|few
CASSLLGSGRARTDTQYF
TGTGCCAGCAGTTTATTAGGTAGCGGGAGGGCCCGGACAGATACGCAGTATTTT
>TRBV7-9|.|TRBJ2-2|many
CASNPHGDWELFF
TGTGCCAGCAACCCCCATGGGGACTGGGAGCTGTTTTTT
>TRBV12-3/TRBV12-4|TRBD2|TRBJ2-2|many
CASSPWTSVTGELFF
TGTGCCAGCAGTCCGTGGACTAGCGTCACCGGGGAGCTGTTTTTT
>TRBV7-8|TRBD2|TRBJ2-7|many
CASSLWTSYEQYF
TGTGCCAGCAGCTTATGGACTAGCTACGAGCAGTACTTC
>TRBV14|TRBD1|TRBJ2-2|.
CASSQRRYHRGTGELFF
TGTGCCAGCAGCCAACGCCGATACCACAGGGGCACCGGGGAGCTGTTTTTT
>TRBV12-3/TRBV12-4|.|TRBJ2-2|few
CASSFLANTGELFF
TGTGCCAGCAGTTTTCTTGCGAACACCGGGGAGCTGTTTTTT
>TRBV9|.|TRBJ2-5|many
CASSVATASSETQYF
TGTGCCAGCAGCGTAGCTACAGCCTCTTCAGAGACCCAGTACTTC
>TRBV12-3/TRBV12-4|TRBD1|TRBJ1-4|many
CASSWLDRDGVNEKLFF
TGTGCCAGCAGTTGGCTGGACAGGGACGGGGTTAATGAAAAACTGTTTTTT
>TRBV28|TRBD1|TRBJ1-5|many
CASRPTGGGQPQHF
TGTGCCAGCAGACCAACAGGGGGTGGGCAGCCCCAGCATTTT
>TRBV19|TRBD1|TRBJ1-6|few
CASSPSDRGRYSPLHF
TGTGCCAGTAGTCCCTCGGACAGGGGACGTTACTCACCCCTCCACTTT
>TRBV5-1|TRBD1|TRBJ2-1|many
CASSLAPGGYNEQFF
TGCGCCAGCAGCTTGGCCCCAGGGGGCTACAATGAGCAGTTCTTC
>TRBV28|TRBD1|TRBJ2-1|once
CASVQGITYNEQFF
TGTGCCAGCGTACAGGGGATCACCTACAATGAGCAGTTCTTC
>TRBV5-5|.|TRBJ2-2|few
CASSLGLSNTGELFF
TGTGCCAGCAGCTTGGGGTTGTCGAACACCGGGGAGCTGTTTTTT
>TRBV6-5|TRBD1|TRBJ2-6|few
CASIFGTGLSGANVLTF
TGTGCCAGCATTTTTGGGACAGGGCTTTCTGGGGCCAACGTCCTGACTTTC